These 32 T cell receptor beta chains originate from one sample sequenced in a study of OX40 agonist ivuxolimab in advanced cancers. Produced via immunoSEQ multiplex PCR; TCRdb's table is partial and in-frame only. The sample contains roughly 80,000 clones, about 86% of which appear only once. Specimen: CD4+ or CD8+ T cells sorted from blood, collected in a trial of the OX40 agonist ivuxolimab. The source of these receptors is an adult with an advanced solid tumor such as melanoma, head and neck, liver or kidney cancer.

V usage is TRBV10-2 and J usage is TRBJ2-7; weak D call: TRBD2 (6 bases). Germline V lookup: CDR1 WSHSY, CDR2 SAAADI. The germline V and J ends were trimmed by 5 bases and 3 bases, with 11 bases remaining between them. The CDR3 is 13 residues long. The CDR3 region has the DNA TGCGCCAGCAGTCGGGACTCCCGCTACGAGCAGTACGTC. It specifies CASSRDSRYEQYV.

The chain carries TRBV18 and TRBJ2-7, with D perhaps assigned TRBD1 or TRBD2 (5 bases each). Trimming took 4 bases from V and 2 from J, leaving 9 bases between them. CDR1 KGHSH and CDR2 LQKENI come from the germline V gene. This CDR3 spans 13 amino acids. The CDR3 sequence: CASSLGTTYEQYF. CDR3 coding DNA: TGTGCCAGCTCACTTGGGACCACCTACGAGCAGTACTTC.

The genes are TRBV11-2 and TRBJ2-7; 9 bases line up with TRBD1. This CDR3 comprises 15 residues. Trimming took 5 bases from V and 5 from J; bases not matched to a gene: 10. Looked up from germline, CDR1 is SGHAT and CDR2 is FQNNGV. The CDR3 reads CASSLSTGGRDEQYF. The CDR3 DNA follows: TGTGCCAGCAGCCTATCGACAGGGGGTCGTGACGAGCAGTACTTC.

The CDR3 protein is CASSQSPYGQGRVGELFF. The CDR3, as DNA: TGTGCCAGCAGCCAGAGCCCCTATGGACAGGGTAGGGTCGGGGAGCTGTTTTTT. The V and J genes are TRBV7-2 and TRBJ2-2; 8 nucleotides line up with TRBD1. Germline lookup yields CDR1 SGHTA and CDR2 FQGNSA. J was trimmed by 7 bases and V by 5 bases; bases with no gene match: 18. CDR3 size: 18 residues.

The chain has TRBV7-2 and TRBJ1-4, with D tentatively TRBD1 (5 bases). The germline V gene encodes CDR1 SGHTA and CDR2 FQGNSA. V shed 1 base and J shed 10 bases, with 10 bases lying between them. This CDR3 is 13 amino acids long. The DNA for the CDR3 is TGTGCCAGCAGCTTAGGCCAGGGCGGAAAACTGTTTTTT. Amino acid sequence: CASSLGQGGKLFF.

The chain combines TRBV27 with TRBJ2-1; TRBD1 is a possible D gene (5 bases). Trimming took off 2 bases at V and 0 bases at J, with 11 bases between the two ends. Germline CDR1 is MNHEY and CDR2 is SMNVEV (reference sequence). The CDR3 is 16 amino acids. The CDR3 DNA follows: TGTGCCAGCAGTTTACTAGGGGCCAGCTCCTACAATGAGCAGTTCTTC. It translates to CASSLLGASSYNEQFF.

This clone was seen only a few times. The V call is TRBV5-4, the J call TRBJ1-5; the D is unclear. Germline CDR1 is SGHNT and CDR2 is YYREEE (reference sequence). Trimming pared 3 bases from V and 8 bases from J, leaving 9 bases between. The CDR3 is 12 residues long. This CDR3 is CASSYGEEPQHF. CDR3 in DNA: TGTGCCAGCAGCTACGGGGAGGAGCCCCAGCATTTT.

CDR3 nucleotide sequence: TGTGCCAGCAGTTACGGTACAGGGTGGGGTGAAGCTTTCTTT. Its translation: CASSYGTGWGEAFF. The rearrangement joins TRBV6-6 to TRBJ1-1; D may be TRBD1 (6 bases). Trimming left V 2 bases short and J 7 bases short, with 14 bases between. Germline V CDR1 and CDR2: MNHNY, SVGAGI (reference sequence). This CDR3 spans 14 amino acids.

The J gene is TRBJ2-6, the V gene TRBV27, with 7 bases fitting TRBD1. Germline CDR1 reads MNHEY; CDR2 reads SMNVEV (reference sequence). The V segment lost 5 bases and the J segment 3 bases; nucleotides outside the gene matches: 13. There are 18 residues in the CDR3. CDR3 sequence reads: CASSPRDREWFGANVLTF. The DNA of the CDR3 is TGTGCCAGCAGTCCGCGTGACAGGGAGTGGTTTGGGGCCAACGTCCTGACTTTC.

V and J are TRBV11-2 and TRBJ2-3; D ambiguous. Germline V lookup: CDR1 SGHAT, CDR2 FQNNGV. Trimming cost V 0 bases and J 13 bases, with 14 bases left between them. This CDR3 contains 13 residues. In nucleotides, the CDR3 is TGTGCCAGCAGCTTAGATTTGGCTCCTAGTGAGTATTTT. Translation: CASSLDLAPSEYF.

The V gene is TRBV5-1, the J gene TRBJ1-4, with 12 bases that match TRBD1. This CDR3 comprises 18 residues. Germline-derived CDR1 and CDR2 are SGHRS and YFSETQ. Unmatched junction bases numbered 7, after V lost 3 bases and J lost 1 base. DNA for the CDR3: TGCGCCAGCAGCTCGGGACAGGGGGCTATCAGAACTAATGAAAAACTGTTTTTT. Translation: CASSSGQGAIRTNEKLFF.

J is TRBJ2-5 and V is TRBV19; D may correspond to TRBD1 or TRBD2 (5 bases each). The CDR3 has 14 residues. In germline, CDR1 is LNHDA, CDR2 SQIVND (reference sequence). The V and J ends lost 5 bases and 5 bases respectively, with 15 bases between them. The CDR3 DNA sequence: TGTGCCAGTAGTCGGACCCAGGGCGGGGAGACCCAGTACTTC. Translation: CASSRTQGGETQYF.

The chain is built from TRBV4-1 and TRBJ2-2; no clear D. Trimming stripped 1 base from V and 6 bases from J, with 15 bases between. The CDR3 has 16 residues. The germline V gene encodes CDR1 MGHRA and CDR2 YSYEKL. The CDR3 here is CASSQVVPARAGELFF. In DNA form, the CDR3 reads TGCGCCAGCAGCCAAGTGGTTCCAGCGCGCGCCGGGGAGCTGTTTTTT.

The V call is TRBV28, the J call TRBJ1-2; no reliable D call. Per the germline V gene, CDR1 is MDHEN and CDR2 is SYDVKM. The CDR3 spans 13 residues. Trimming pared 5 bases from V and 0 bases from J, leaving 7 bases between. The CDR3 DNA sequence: TGTGCCAGCAGTACTTATTCTAACTATGGCTACACCTTC. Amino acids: CASSTYSNYGYTF.

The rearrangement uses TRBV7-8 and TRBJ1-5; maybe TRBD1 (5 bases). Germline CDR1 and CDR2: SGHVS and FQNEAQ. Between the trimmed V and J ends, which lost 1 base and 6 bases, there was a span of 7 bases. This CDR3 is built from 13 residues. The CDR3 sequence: CASSLGGLQPQHF. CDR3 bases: TGTGCCAGCAGCTTAGGGGGACTTCAGCCCCAGCATTTT.

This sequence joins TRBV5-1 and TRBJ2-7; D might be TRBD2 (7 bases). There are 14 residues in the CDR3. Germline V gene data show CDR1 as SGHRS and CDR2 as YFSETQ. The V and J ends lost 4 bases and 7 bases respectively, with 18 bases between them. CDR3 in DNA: TGCGCCAGCAGCCCCCTAGGGGGGGATTCGGAGCAGTACTTC. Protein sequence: CASSPLGGDSEQYF. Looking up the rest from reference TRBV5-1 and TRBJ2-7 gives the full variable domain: KAGVTQTPRYLIKTRGQQVTLSCSPISGHRSVSWYQQTPGQGLQFLFEYFSETQRNKGNFPGRFSGRQFSNSRSEMNVSTLELGDSALYLCASSPLGGDSEQYFGPGTRLTVT.

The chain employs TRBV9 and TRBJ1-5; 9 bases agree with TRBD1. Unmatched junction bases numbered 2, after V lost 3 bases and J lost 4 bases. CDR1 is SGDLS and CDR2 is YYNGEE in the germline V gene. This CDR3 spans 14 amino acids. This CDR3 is CASSGTGVNQPQHF. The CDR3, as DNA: TGTGCCAGCAGCGGGACAGGGGTAAATCAGCCCCAGCATTTT. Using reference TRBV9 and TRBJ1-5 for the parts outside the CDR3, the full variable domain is DSGVTQTPKHLITATGQRVTLRCSPRSGDLSVYWYQQSLDQGLQFLIQYYNGEERAKGNILERFSAQQFPDLHSELNLSSLELGDSALYFCASSGTGVNQPQHFGDGTRLSIL.

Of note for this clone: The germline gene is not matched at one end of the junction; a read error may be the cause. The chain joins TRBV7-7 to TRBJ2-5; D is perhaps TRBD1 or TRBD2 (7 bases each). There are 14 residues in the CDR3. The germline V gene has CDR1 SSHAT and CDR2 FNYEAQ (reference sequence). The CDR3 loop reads CASSSPAGGGTQYF. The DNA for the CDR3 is TGTGCTAGCAGCTCTCCGGCAGGGGGGGGGACCCAGTACTTC.

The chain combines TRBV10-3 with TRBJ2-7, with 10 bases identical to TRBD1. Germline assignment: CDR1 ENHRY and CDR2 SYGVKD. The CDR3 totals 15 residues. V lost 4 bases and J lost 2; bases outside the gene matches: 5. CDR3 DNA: TGTGCCATCAGTGGGGGGGGACAGGGGCCCTACGAGCAGTACTTC. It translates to CAISGGGQGPYEQYF.

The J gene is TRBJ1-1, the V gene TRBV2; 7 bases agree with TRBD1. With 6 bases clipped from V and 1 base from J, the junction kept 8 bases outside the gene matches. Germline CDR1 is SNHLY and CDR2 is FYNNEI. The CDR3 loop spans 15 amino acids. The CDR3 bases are TGTGCCAGCAGGACGACGGGGACAGCGAACACTGAAGCTTTCTTT. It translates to CASRTTGTANTEAFF.

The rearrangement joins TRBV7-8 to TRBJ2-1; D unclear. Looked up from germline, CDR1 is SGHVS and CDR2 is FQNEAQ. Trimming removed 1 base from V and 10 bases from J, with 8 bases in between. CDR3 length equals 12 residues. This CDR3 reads CASSLEGDEQFF. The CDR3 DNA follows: TGTGCCAGCAGCTTAGAAGGTGACGAGCAGTTCTTC.

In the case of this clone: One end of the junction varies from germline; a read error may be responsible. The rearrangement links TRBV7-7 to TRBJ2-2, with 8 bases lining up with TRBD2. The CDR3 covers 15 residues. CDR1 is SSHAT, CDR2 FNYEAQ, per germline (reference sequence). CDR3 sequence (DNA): TGTGCTAGCAGCTTCGCCGGGAGGGGCACCGGGGAGCTGTTTTTT. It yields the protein CASSFAGRGTGELFF.

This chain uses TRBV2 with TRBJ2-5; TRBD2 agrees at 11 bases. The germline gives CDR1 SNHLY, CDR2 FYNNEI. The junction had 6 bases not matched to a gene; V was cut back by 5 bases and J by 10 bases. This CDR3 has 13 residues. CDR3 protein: CASSFSGGAHQYF. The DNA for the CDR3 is TGTGCCAGCAGTTTTAGCGGGGGGGCTCACCAGTACTTC.

Here the CDR3 reads CASSYTPQGDNSPLHF. CDR3 coding DNA: TGTGCCAGCAGTTACACGCCCCAGGGGGATAATTCACCCCTCCACTTT. The chain recombines TRBV6-5 with TRBJ1-6; TRBD1 matches at 7 bases. The CDR3 has 16 residues. The germline V gene has CDR1 MNHEY and CDR2 SVGAGI. Trimming took 2 bases from V and 5 from J; bases not matched to a gene: 6.

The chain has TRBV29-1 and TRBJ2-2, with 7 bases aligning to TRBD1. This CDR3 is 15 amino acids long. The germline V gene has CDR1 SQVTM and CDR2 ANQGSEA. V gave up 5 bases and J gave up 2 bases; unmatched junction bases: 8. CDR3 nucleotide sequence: TGCAGCGTTAGGGGGCAGGGAACTAACACCGGGGAGCTGTTTTTT. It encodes CSVRGQGTNTGELFF.

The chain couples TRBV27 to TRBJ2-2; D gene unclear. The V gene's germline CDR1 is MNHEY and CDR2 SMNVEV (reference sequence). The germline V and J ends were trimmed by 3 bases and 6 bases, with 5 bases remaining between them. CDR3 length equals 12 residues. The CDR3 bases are TGTGCCAGCAGTTTGGCAGCCGGGGAGCTGTTTTTT. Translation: CASSLAAGELFF.

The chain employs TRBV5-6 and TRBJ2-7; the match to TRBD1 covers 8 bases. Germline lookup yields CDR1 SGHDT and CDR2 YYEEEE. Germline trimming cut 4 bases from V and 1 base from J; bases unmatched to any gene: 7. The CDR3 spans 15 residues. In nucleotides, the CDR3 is TGTGCCAGCAGCCAGACAGGGGCCTCTTCCTACGAGCAGTACTTC. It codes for CASSQTGASSYEQYF.

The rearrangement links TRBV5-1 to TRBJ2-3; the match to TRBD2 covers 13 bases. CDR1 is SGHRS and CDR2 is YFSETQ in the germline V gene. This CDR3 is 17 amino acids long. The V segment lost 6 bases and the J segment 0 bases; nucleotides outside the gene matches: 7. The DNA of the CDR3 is TGCGCCAGCACCACGGGACTAGCGGGATACAGCACAGATACGCAGTATTTT. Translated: CASTTGLAGYSTDTQYF.

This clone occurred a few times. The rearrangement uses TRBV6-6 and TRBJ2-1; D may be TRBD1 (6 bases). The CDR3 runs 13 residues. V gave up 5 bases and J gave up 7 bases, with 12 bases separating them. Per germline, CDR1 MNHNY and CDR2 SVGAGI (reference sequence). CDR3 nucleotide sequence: TGTGCCAGCAGTACTACAGGGTTGAATGAGCAGTTCTTC. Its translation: CASSTTGLNEQFF.

In nucleotides, the CDR3 is TGTGCCAGCAGTTACAGCCCAGGGCAGCCCCAGCATTTT. Translation: CASSYSPGQPQHF. The chain couples TRBV6-5 to TRBJ1-5, with a weak D call TRBD1 (5 bases). The V gene lost 2 bases and the J gene lost 7 bases, with 9 bases spanning the gap. Germline V gene sequence: CDR1 MNHEY, CDR2 SVGAGI. The CDR3 has 13 amino acids.

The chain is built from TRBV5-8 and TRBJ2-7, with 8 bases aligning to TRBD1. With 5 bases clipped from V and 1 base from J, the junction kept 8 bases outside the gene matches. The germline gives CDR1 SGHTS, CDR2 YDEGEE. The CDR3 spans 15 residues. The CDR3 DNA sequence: TGTGCCAGCAGTCTCGACAGGGGACTTTCCTACGAGCAGTACGTC. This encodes CASSLDRGLSYEQYV.

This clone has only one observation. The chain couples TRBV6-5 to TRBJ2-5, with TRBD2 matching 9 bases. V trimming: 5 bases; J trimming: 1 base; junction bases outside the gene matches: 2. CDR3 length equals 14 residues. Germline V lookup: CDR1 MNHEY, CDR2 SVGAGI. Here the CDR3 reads CASSQTSGQETQYF. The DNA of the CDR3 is TGTGCCAGCAGTCAGACTAGCGGCCAAGAGACCCAGTACTTC.